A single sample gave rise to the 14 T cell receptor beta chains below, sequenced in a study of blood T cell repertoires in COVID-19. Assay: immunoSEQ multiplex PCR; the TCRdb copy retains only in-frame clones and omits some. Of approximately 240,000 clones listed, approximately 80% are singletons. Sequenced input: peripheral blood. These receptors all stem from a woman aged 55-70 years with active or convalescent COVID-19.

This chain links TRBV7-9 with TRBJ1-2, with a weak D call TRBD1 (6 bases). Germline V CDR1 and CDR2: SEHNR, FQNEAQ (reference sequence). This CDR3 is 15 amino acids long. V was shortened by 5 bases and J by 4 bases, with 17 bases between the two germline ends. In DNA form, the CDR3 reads TGTGCCAGCAGCCCCATTGATGGGGGGGCCTATGGCTACACCTTC. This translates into CASSPIDGGAYGYTF.

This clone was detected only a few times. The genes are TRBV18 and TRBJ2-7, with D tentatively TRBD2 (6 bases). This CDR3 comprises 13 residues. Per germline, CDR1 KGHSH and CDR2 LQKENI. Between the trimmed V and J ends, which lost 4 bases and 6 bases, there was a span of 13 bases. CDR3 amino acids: CASSRSEGREQYV. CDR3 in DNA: TGTGCCAGCTCACGATCGGAGGGACGCGAGCAGTACGTC.

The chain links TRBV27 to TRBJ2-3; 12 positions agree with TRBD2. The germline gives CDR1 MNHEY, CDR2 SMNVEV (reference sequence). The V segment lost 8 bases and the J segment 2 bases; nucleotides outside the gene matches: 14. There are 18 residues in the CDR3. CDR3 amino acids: CASGIRLAGDIFTDTQYF. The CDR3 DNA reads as TGTGCCAGCGGGATAAGACTAGCGGGAGACATCTTCACAGATACGCAGTATTTT.

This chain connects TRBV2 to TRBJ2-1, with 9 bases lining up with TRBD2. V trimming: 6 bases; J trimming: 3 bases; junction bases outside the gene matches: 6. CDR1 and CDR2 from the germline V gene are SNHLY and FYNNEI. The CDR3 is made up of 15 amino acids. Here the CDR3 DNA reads TGTGCCAGCAGCGCCAGCGGGAGGCTCTACAATGAGCAGTTCTTC. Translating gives CASSASGRLYNEQFF. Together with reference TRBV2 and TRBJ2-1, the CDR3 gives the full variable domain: EPEVTQTPSHQVTQMGQEVILRCVPISNHLYFYWYRQILGQKVEFLVSFYNNEISEKSEIFDDQFSVERPDGSNFTLKIRSTKLEDSAMYFCASSASGRLYNEQFFGPGTRLTVL.

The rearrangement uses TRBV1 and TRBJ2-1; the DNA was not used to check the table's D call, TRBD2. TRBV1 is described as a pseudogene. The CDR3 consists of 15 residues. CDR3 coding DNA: TGCACCAGCAGCCAAGATGAGCGGGAGGCCCCCAGGCAGTTCTTC. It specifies CTSSQDEREAPRQFF.

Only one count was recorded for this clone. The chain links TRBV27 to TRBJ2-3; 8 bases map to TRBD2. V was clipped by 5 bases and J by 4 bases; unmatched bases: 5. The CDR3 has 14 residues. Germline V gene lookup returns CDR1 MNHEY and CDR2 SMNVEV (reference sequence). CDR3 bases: TGTGCCAGCAGTCGGGGGGGCGGAGCAGATACGCAGTATTTT. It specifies CASSRGGGADTQYF.

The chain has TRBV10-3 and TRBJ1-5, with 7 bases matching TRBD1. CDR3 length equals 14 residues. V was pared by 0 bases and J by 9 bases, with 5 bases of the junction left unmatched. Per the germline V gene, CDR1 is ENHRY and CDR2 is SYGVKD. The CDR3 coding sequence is TGTGCCATCAGTGAGTCAACAGGGGAAGGGCCCCAGCATTTT. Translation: CAISESTGEGPQHF.

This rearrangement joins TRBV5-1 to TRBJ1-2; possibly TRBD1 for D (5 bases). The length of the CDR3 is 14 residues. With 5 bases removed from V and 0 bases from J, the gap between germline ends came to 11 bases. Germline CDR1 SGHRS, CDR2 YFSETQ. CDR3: CASRFDRSNYGYTF. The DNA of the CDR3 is TGCGCCAGCAGATTCGACAGATCTAACTATGGCTACACCTTC. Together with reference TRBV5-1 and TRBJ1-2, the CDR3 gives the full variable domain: KAGVTQTPRYLIKTRGQQVTLSCSPISGHRSVSWYQQTPGQGLQFLFEYFSETQRNKGNFPGRFSGRQFSNSRSEMNVSTLELGDSALYLCASRFDRSNYGYTFGSGTRLTVV.

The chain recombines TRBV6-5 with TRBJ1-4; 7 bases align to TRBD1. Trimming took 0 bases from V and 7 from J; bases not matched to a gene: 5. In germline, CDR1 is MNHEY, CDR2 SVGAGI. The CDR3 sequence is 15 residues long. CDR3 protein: CASSYSLGGSEKLFF. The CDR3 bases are TGTGCCAGCAGTTACTCGTTAGGGGGCAGTGAAAAACTGTTTTTT.

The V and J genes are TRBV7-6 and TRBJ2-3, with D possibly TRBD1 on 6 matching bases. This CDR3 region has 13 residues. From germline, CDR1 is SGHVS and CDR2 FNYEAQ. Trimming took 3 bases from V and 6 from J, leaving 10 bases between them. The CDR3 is CASSFLGADTQYF. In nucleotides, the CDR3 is TGTGCCAGCAGCTTCCTGGGGGCCGATACGCAGTATTTT.

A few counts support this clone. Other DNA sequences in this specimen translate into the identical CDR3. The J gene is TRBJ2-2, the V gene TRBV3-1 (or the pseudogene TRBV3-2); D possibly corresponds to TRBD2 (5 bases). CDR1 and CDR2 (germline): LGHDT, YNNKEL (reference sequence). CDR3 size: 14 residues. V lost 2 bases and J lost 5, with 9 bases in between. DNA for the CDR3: TGTGCCAGCAGCCAATCACGCGGGACCGGGGAGCTGTTTTTT. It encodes CASSQSRGTGELFF.

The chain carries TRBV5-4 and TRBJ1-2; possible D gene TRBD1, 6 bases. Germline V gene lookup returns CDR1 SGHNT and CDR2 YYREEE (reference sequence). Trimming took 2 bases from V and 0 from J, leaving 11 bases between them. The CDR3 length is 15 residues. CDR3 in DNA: TGTGCCAGCAGCTTACAGGGTTCTCCTAACTATGGCTACACCTTC. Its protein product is CASSLQGSPNYGYTF.

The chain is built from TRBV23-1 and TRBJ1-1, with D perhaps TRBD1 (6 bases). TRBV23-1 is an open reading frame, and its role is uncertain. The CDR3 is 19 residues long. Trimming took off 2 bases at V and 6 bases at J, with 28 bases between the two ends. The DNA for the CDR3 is TGCGCCAGCAGTCAAAAGGCGGGCCGGGAACAGGGAATCCACTCTGAAGCTTTCTTT. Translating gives CASSQKAGREQGIHSEAFF.

The CDR3 DNA reads as TGTGCCAGCAGAAGTATCCGGGACAGGGTCTACGAGCAGTACTTC. It is translated as CASRSIRDRVYEQYF. The chain carries TRBV11-3 and TRBJ2-7; 9 positions agree with TRBD1. V gave up 6 bases and J gave up 3 bases; unmatched junction bases: 9. The CDR3 runs 15 residues. Germline CDR1 is SGHNT and CDR2 is YENEEA.